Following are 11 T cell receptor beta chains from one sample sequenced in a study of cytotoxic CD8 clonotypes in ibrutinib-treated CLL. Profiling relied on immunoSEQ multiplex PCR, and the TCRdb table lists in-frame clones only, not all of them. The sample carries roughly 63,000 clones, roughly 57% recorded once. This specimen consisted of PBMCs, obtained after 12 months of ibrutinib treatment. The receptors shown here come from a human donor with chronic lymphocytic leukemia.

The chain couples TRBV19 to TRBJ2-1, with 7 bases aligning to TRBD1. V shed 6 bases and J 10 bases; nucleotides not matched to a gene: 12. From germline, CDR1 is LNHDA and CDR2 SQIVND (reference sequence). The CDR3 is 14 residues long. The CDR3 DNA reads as TGTGCCAGTAGGGTAACAGGGGCCGCGGCGGAGCAGTTCTTC. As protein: CASRVTGAAAEQFF. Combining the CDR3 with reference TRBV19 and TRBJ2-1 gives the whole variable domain DGGITQSPKYLFRKEGQNVTLSCEQNLNHDAMYWYRQDPGQGLRLIYYSQIVNDFQKGDIAEGYSVSREKKESFPLTVTSAQKNPTAFYLCASRVTGAAAEQFFGPGTRLTVL.

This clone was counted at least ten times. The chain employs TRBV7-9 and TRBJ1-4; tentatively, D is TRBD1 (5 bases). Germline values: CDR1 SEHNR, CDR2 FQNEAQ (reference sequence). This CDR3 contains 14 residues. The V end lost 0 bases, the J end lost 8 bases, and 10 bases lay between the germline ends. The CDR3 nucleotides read TGTGCCAGCAGCTTAGCGGGGACGGCAGAAAAACTGTTTTTT. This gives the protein CASSLAGTAEKLFF.

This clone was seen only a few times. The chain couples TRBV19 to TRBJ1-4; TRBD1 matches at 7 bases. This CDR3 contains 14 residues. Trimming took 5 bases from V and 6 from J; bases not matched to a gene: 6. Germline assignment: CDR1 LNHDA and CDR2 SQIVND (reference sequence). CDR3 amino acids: CASSQARGYEKLFF. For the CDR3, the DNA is TGTGCCAGTAGTCAGGCCAGGGGGTATGAAAAACTGTTTTTT.

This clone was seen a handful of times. The CDR3 loop reads CASSERREAFF. CDR3 nucleotide sequence: TGTGCCAGCAGTGAAAGGAGGGAAGCTTTCTTT. The V and J genes are TRBV6-1 and TRBJ1-1; the D is unclear. Trimming removed 2 bases from V and 8 bases from J, with 6 bases in between. CDR1 is MNHNS, CDR2 SASEGT, per germline. The CDR3 is 11 amino acids.

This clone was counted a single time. The DNA of the CDR3 is TGTGCCAGCAGCTTAGGTCCAGGCCTGCCCCAGCATTTT. Translation: CASSLGPGLPQHF. This rearrangement joins TRBV7-9 to TRBJ1-5; D is unclear. There are 13 residues in the CDR3. Trimming took off 1 base at V and 9 bases at J, with 10 bases between the two ends. Germline CDR1 SEHNR, CDR2 FQNEAQ (reference sequence).

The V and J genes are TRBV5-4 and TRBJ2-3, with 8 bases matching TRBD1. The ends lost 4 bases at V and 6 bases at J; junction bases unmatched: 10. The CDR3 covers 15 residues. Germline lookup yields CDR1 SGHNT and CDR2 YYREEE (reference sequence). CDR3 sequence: CASSGDRGFRDTQYF. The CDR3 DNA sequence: TGTGCCAGCAGCGGTGACAGGGGTTTCAGGGATACGCAGTATTTT.

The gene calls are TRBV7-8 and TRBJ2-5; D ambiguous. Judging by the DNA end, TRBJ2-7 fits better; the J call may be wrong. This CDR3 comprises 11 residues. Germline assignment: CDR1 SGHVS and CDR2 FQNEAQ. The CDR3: CASSWRYEQYF. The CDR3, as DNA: TGTGCCAGCAGCTGGCGCTACGAGCAGTACTTC.

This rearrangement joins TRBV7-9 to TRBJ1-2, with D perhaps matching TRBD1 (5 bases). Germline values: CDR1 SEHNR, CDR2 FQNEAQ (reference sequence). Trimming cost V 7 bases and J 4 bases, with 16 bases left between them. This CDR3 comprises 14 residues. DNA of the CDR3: TGTGCCAGCACCCTTGAGGGGAAGGCCTATGGCTACACCTTC. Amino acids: CASTLEGKAYGYTF.

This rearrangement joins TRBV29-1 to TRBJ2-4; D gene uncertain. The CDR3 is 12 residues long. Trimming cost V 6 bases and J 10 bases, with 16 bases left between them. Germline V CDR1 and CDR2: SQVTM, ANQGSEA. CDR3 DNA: TGCAGCGTCCAACGAGGACCGACGATTCAGTACTTC. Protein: CSVQRGPTIQYF.

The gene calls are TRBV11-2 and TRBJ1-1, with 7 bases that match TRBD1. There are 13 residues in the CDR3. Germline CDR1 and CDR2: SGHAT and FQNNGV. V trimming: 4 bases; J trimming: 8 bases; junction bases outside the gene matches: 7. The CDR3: CASSWPGGTEAFF. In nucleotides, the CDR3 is TGTGCCAGCAGCTGGCCAGGGGGGACCGAAGCTTTCTTT.

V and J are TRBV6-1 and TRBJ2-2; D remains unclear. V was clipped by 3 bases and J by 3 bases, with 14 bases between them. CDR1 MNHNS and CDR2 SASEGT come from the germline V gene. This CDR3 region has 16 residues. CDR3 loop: CASSEIGQFYTGELFF. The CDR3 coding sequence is TGTGCCAGCAGTGAGATTGGGCAGTTCTACACCGGGGAGCTGTTTTTT.